The 20 T cell receptor beta chains listed next were all sequenced from one sample in a study of T cells in narcolepsy. TCRdb keeps only in-frame clones here, not all; method: immunoSEQ multiplex PCR. The table lists 13,000 or so clones, 85% to 90% of them singletons, with over 1.5% in the top ten. Sequenced: CD45RA- memory CD4+ T cells from PBMCs. The origin of the receptors is a human donor with narcolepsy.

As DNA, the CDR3 is TGTGCCAGTAGTATAGTATTGCGGAATCAGCCCCAGCATTTT. This encodes CASSIVLRNQPQHF. This chain connects TRBV19 to TRBJ1-5, with no clear D. V lost 1 base and J 4 bases, leaving 8 bases between the germline ends. The germline V gene encodes CDR1 LNHDA and CDR2 SQIVND (reference sequence). The CDR3 is 14 residues long.

The chain couples TRBV10-3 to TRBJ2-7, with D unclear. V was pared by 8 bases and J by 2 bases, with 10 bases between. CDR3 length: 12 amino acids. From germline, CDR1 is ENHRY and CDR2 SYGVKD. This chain's CDR3 is CAIGQAAYEQYF. CDR3 bases: TGTGCCATCGGGCAGGCCGCCTACGAGCAGTACTTC.

The chain uses TRBV10-3 and TRBJ2-7; the match to TRBD2 covers 8 bases. Looked up from germline, CDR1 is ENHRY and CDR2 is SYGVKD. The CDR3 spans 17 residues. V lost 0 bases and J lost 5; bases outside the gene matches: 12. CDR3 in amino acids: CAISESLVGREGHEQYF. DNA for the CDR3: TGTGCCATCAGTGAGTCGTTAGTCGGGAGGGAAGGCCACGAGCAGTACTTC.

This clone was seen a few times. V and J are TRBV6-5 and TRBJ1-5; 7 nucleotides match TRBD1. Germline lookup yields CDR1 MNHEY and CDR2 SVGAGI. This CDR3 contains 13 residues. The V and J ends lost 6 bases and 4 bases, in that order; junction bases with no gene match: 3. The DNA of the CDR3 is TGTGCCAGCAGAACGGACAGGAATCAGCCCCAGCATTTT. Its translation is CASRTDRNQPQHF.

This clone is a singleton in its sample. The chain recombines TRBV5-4 with TRBJ2-1; 9 positions agree with TRBD1. Trimming cost V 3 bases and J 3 bases; bases outside gene matches: 7. Per the germline V gene, CDR1 is SGHNT and CDR2 is YYREEE (reference sequence). The CDR3 sequence is 16 residues long. This CDR3 reads CASSWAGQGNYNEQFF. The DNA of the CDR3 is TGTGCCAGCAGCTGGGCAGGACAGGGGAACTACAATGAGCAGTTCTTC.

The chain links TRBV11-2 to TRBJ1-1, with no clear D. Trimming shortened V by 0 bases and J by 4 bases, and 9 bases separated the two germline ends. The germline V gene has CDR1 SGHAT and CDR2 FQNNGV. This CDR3 contains 14 residues. CDR3 nucleotide sequence: TGTGCCAGCAGCTTAGATCGTTTGAGCACTGAAGCTTTCTTT. This encodes CASSLDRLSTEAFF.

The chain uses TRBV28 and TRBJ2-7, with D maybe TRBD1 (6 bases). Trimming left V 3 bases short and J 9 bases short, with 21 bases between. The CDR3 extends over 15 amino acids. In germline, CDR1 is MDHEN, CDR2 SYDVKM. The CDR3 DNA follows: TGTGCCAGCAGTTTGCCAGGGGCTTCTCGGTCATGGCAGTACTTC. As protein: CASSLPGASRSWQYF.

The chain carries TRBV7-2 and TRBJ1-2; D uncertain. The V end lost 3 bases, the J end lost 0 bases, and 8 bases lay between the germline ends. Germline V gene lookup returns CDR1 SGHTA and CDR2 FQGNSA. The CDR3 spans 14 residues. CDR3 DNA sequence: TGTGCCAGCAGCTTGGGCAGAGCTAACTATGGCTACACCTTC. Its protein product is CASSLGRANYGYTF.

The J gene is TRBJ2-7, the V gene TRBV19; the D gene is possibly TRBD1 (5 bases). Germline V gene sequence: CDR1 LNHDA, CDR2 SQIVND (reference sequence). V was pared by 2 bases and J by 7 bases, with 12 bases between. The CDR3 totals 13 residues. The CDR3: CASSISRVGEQYF. CDR3 nucleotide sequence: TGTGCCAGTAGTATATCCAGGGTTGGGGAGCAGTACTTC. Drawing the rest from reference TRBV19 and TRBJ2-7, the complete variable domain is DGGITQSPKYLFRKEGQNVTLSCEQNLNHDAMYWYRQDPGQGLRLIYYSQIVNDFQKGDIAEGYSVSREKKESFPLTVTSAQKNPTAFYLCASSISRVGEQYFGPGTRLTVT.

The chain is built from TRBV5-1 and TRBJ2-3; 12 bases are shared with TRBD2. CDR3 size: 14 residues. The V and J ends lost 4 bases and 6 bases, in that order; junction bases with no gene match: 3. Germline V gene data show CDR1 as SGHRS and CDR2 as YFSETQ. The CDR3 DNA sequence: TGCGCCAGCAGCCCGACTAGCGGGAGTGATACGCAGTATTTT. It is translated as CASSPTSGSDTQYF.

The gene calls are TRBV30 and TRBJ1-6; tentative D call: TRBD1 (6 bases). The CDR3 totals 13 residues. The V and J ends lost 0 bases and 8 bases respectively, with 8 bases between them. Looked up from germline, CDR1 is GTSNPN and CDR2 is SVGIG (reference sequence). For the CDR3, the DNA is TGTGCCTGGAGTGTACAGGGAGATTCACCCCTCCACTTT. Its protein product is CAWSVQGDSPLHF.

This clone was observed a few times. The genes are TRBV18 and TRBJ2-3; TRBD2 matches at 12 bases. The germline V gene encodes CDR1 KGHSH and CDR2 LQKENI. The length of the CDR3 is 13 residues. Germline trimming cut 10 bases from V and 3 bases from J; bases unmatched to any gene: 2. The CDR3 loop is CATGTSGTDTQYF. CDR3 nucleotides: TGTGCCACTGGGACTAGCGGGACAGATACGCAGTATTTT.

The chain uses TRBV6-5 and TRBJ2-7; D perhaps matches TRBD2 (6 bases). Germline V gives CDR1 MNHEY, CDR2 SVGAGI. The CDR3 loop spans 15 amino acids. V was trimmed by 2 bases and J by 4 bases, leaving 15 bases between them. The CDR3 coding sequence is TGTGCCAGCAGTTACACGGGACTCGGGAAATACGAGCAGTACTTC. This codes for CASSYTGLGKYEQYF.

The chain joins TRBV28 to TRBJ2-1; 14 positions match TRBD2. CDR1 is MDHEN and CDR2 is SYDVKM in the germline V gene. The CDR3 is 19 amino acids. Germline trimming cut 6 bases from V and 6 bases from J; bases unmatched to any gene: 16. This CDR3 is CASSPPARLAGGPFNEQFF. CDR3 bases: TGTGCCAGCAGCCCACCCGCCAGACTAGCGGGAGGGCCATTCAATGAGCAGTTCTTC.

This clone was seen just once. This rearrangement joins TRBV5-1 to TRBJ2-5; 10 bases fit TRBD1. J was trimmed by 3 bases and V by 4 bases; bases with no gene match: 6. Germline CDR1 and CDR2: SGHRS and YFSETQ. CDR3 length: 15 residues. The CDR3 coding sequence is TGCGCCAGCAGCCCAACCGGGACAGGGGAAGAGACCCAGTACTTC. Translated, it gives CASSPTGTGEETQYF.

The chain couples TRBV4-1 to TRBJ1-1; weak D call: TRBD1 (5 bases). V gave up 3 bases and J gave up 2 bases, with 19 bases separating them. Germline CDR1 reads MGHRA; CDR2 reads YSYEKL. The CDR3 spans 17 residues. CDR3 in amino acids: CASSQVPQGFINTEAFF. The CDR3 DNA is TGCGCCAGCAGCCAGGTACCTCAGGGTTTTATCAACACTGAAGCTTTCTTT.

This chain connects TRBV27 to TRBJ1-1, with a possible D match to TRBD1 (6 bases). The germline V and J ends were trimmed by 10 bases and 3 bases, with 21 bases remaining between them. CDR1 and CDR2 (germline): MNHEY, SMNVEV (reference sequence). This CDR3 region has 15 residues. This CDR3 is CATKGGGPGHTEAFF. CDR3 nucleotide sequence: TGTGCCACCAAAGGGGGGGGTCCAGGTCACACTGAAGCTTTCTTT.

This clone has a handful of counts. The chain recombines TRBV19 with TRBJ1-5; D perhaps matches TRBD1 (5 bases). CDR3 length: 15 amino acids. The germline CDR1 and CDR2 sequences are LNHDA and SQIVND (reference sequence). V lost 11 bases, J lost 1 base, and 18 bases lay in between. The CDR3 spells CACKPSRESNQPQHF. CDR3 DNA sequence: TGTGCCTGTAAGCCGTCCAGGGAAAGCAATCAGCCCCAGCATTTT.

The V gene is TRBV7-2, the J gene TRBJ2-5; TRBD1 is a possible D gene (6 bases). CDR1 SGHTA and CDR2 FQGNSA come from the germline V gene. The length of the CDR3 is 15 residues. The V and J ends lost 1 base and 5 bases respectively, with 14 bases between them. CDR3 loop: CASSLGAGAGETQYF. CDR3 coding DNA: TGTGCCAGCAGCTTAGGAGCAGGGGCTGGGGAGACCCAGTACTTC. Together with reference TRBV7-2 and TRBJ2-5, the CDR3 gives the full variable domain: GAGVSQSPSNKVTEKGKDVELRCDPISGHTALYWYRQSLGQGLEFLIYFQGNSAPDKSGLPSDRFSAERTGGSVSTLTIQRTQQEDSAVYLCASSLGAGAGETQYFGPGTRLLVL.

The chain is built from TRBV28 and TRBJ1-1, with D possibly matching TRBD1 (6 bases). This CDR3 is built from 14 residues. From germline, CDR1 is MDHEN and CDR2 SYDVKM. Trimming left V 6 bases short and J 0 bases short, with 11 bases between. As DNA, the CDR3 is TGTGCCAGCAGACCCGAGGGGGTGAACACTGAAGCTTTCTTT. This translates into CASRPEGVNTEAFF.